Presented here are 31 T cell receptor beta chains from one specimen sequenced in a study of control samples from healthy donors and cancer patients. Clones were sequenced by immunoSEQ multiplex PCR, and TCRdb holds only the in-frame ones, with some missing. This table holds 90,000 to 150,000 clones, about 89% found once. Sequenced sample: blood. The origin of the receptors is a middle-aged man in good health.

The DNA of the CDR3 is TGTGCCAGCAGCACCGACAGGCCTACAACCGGGGAGCTGTTTTTT. Translated, it gives CASSTDRPTTGELFF. The V call is TRBV7-8, the J call TRBJ2-2; tentative D call: TRBD1 (6 bases). The CDR3 has 15 amino acids. V dropped 5 bases and J dropped 5 bases, with 15 bases sitting between them. Germline V CDR1 and CDR2: SGHVS, FQNEAQ.

As to this clone: In the same sample, other DNA sequences code for this CDR3. The rearrangement links TRBV19 to TRBJ2-7, with a weak D call TRBD1 (6 bases). The germline V and J ends were trimmed by 5 bases and 1 base, with 9 bases remaining between them. The CDR3 spans 13 residues. Germline values: CDR1 LNHDA, CDR2 SQIVND (reference sequence). The CDR3, as DNA: TGTGCCAGTAGTCCCGGACAGTCCTACGAGCAGTACTTC. This sequence encodes CASSPGQSYEQYF.

The chain couples TRBV29-1 to TRBJ2-4; TRBD1 agrees at 7 bases. Per the germline V gene, CDR1 is SQVTM and CDR2 is ANQGSEA. The CDR3 runs to 14 residues. V lost 7 bases and J lost 1; bases outside the gene matches: 7. CDR3 bases: TGCAGCGCCGGACAGGTTGGGGCCAAAAACATTCAGTACTTC. This translates into CSAGQVGAKNIQYF. The variable domain in full, completed from reference TRBV29-1 and TRBJ2-4, reads SAVISQKPSRDICQRGTSLTIQCQVDSQVTMMFWYRQQPGQSLTLIATANQGSEATYESGFVIDKFPISRPNLTFSTLTVSNMSPEDSSIYLCSAGQVGAKNIQYFGAGTRLSVL.

The chain uses TRBV29-1 and TRBJ2-3; the D is unclear. The V end lost 6 bases, the J end lost 5 bases, and 12 bases lay between the germline ends. From germline, CDR1 is SQVTM and CDR2 ANQGSEA. The CDR3 length is 12 residues. The DNA of the CDR3 is TGCAGCGTATACGACCGAAAAGATACGCAGTATTTT. It translates to CSVYDRKDTQYF.

The chain employs TRBV2 and TRBJ1-1, with D perhaps matching TRBD1 (5 bases). V was trimmed by 3 bases and J by 0 bases, leaving 8 bases between them. This CDR3 is 14 amino acids long. Germline V CDR1 and CDR2: SNHLY, FYNNEI. CDR3 in DNA: TGTGCCAGCAGTGACAGGGTAGTGAACACTGAAGCTTTCTTT. This codes for CASSDRVVNTEAFF.

The rearrangement joins TRBV6-5 to TRBJ1-2; D is unclear. This CDR3 is built from 12 residues. Trimming shortened V by 5 bases and J by 7 bases, and 11 bases separated the two germline ends. Germline values: CDR1 MNHEY, CDR2 SVGAGI. Here the CDR3 reads CASSKGATGYTF. For the CDR3, the DNA is TGTGCCAGCAGTAAGGGAGCTACTGGCTACACCTTC.

The CDR3: CASNAQPGNIQYF. CDR3 DNA: TGCGCCAGCAACGCACAACCGGGAAACATTCAGTACTTC. V gene TRBV10-2 combines with J gene TRBJ2-4; D uncertain. The CDR3 is 13 amino acids. The germline V and J ends were trimmed by 7 bases and 6 bases, with 13 bases remaining between them. Looked up from germline, CDR1 is WSHSY and CDR2 is SAAADI.

The chain has TRBV5-1 and TRBJ1-1; D is possibly TRBD1 (6 bases). CDR3 length equals 16 residues. V lost 0 bases, J lost 4 bases, and 16 bases lay in between. Germline V CDR1 and CDR2: SGHRS, YFSETQ. In DNA form, the CDR3 reads TGCGCCAGCAGCTTGGTCTCTCAGGGGTTTGGCACTGAAGCTTTCTTT. Its protein product is CASSLVSQGFGTEAFF.

The V gene is TRBV5-6, the J gene TRBJ1-5, with D maybe TRBD1 (5 bases). The germline V gene has CDR1 SGHDT and CDR2 YYEEEE. Trimming removed 3 bases from V and 4 bases from J, with 8 bases in between. This CDR3 contains 13 residues. In DNA, the CDR3 is TGTGCCAGCAGCTCCCCAGGGAATCAGCCCCAGCATTTT. Translated, it gives CASSSPGNQPQHF.

The V gene is TRBV9, the J gene TRBJ2-2; D not resolved. CDR3 length: 15 residues. The germline V gene encodes CDR1 SGDLS and CDR2 YYNGEE. The V end was cut by 4 bases, the J end by 8 bases, with 18 bases between. The CDR3 DNA follows: TGTGCCAGCAGCACCACACCCGACCCGCAGGGGGAGCTGTTTTTT. Its protein product is CASSTTPDPQGELFF.

CDR3 region: CASSTQTRNTEAFF. The DNA of the CDR3 is TGTGCCAGTAGTACACAGACGAGGAACACTGAAGCTTTCTTT. The V gene is TRBV19, the J gene TRBJ1-1; D gene unclear. The CDR3 consists of 14 residues. Trimming shortened V by 4 bases and J by 1 base, and 10 bases separated the two germline ends. Germline assignment: CDR1 LNHDA and CDR2 SQIVND (reference sequence).

The V and J genes are TRBV29-1 and TRBJ1-1, with D uncertain. CDR3 length: 11 residues. Trimming shortened V by 1 base and J by 2 bases, and 2 bases separated the two germline ends. Germline lookup yields CDR1 SQVTM and CDR2 ANQGSEA. CDR3 coding DNA: TGCAGCGTTGAAGGTAACACTGAAGCTTTCTTT. Protein: CSVEGNTEAFF.

The chain couples TRBV12-3 or TRBV12-4 to TRBJ1-2, with a weak D call TRBD1 (5 bases). CDR3 size: 13 residues. V lost 5 bases to trimming and J lost 4 bases, with 11 bases between them. CDR3 residues: CASSNRGVYGYTF. The CDR3 DNA follows: TGTGCCAGCAGTAATCGGGGCGTCTATGGCTACACCTTC.

The chain has TRBV6-6 and TRBJ1-2, with 10 nucleotides matching TRBD1. V lost 6 bases to trimming and J lost 6 bases; unmatched junction nucleotides: 7. The CDR3 is made up of 14 amino acids. CDR1 MNHNY and CDR2 SVGAGI come from the germline V gene (reference sequence). CDR3 region: CASRGTGEFHGYTF. In DNA, the CDR3 is TGTGCCAGCAGGGGGACAGGGGAATTCCATGGCTACACCTTC.

The chain employs TRBV19 and TRBJ2-5, with D possibly matching TRBD1 (6 bases). This CDR3 comprises 14 residues. Germline V gene data show CDR1 as LNHDA and CDR2 as SQIVND (reference sequence). V was shortened by 6 bases and J by 5 bases, with 16 bases between the two germline ends. CDR3 DNA: TGTGCCAGTAGCACGGGACACAAAGCGGAGACCCAGTACTTC. Its translation: CASSTGHKAETQYF.

The chain couples TRBV10-3 to TRBJ1-1, with a possible D match to TRBD1 (5 bases). This CDR3 comprises 16 residues. The V end lost 2 bases, the J end lost 8 bases, and 21 bases lay between the germline ends. Germline assignment: CDR1 ENHRY and CDR2 SYGVKD. The CDR3 DNA reads TGTGCCATCAGTGAGGGGGGTGGCACATCGGTGATAGAAGCTTTCTTT. This codes for CAISEGGGTSVIEAFF.

The V and J genes are TRBV6-4 and TRBJ2-1, with D tentatively TRBD1 (5 bases). Trimming stripped 0 bases from V and 9 bases from J, with 9 bases between. CDR1 is MRHNA and CDR2 is SNTAGT in the germline V gene. This CDR3 contains 13 residues. The CDR3: CASSDSRVAEQFF. DNA of the CDR3: TGTGCCAGCAGTGACTCCAGGGTCGCTGAGCAGTTCTTC.

The chain combines TRBV29-1 with TRBJ1-3; 9 bases agree with TRBD1. The CDR3 is 15 residues long. Germline V gene sequence: CDR1 SQVTM, CDR2 ANQGSEA. Trimming removed 7 bases from V and 3 bases from J; junction bases left unmatched: 10. The CDR3 loop is CSAKPGQGGGNTIYF. For the CDR3, the DNA is TGCAGCGCGAAACCGGGACAGGGAGGTGGAAACACCATATATTTT.

The chain carries TRBV25-1 and TRBJ1-2; 7 bases are a match to TRBD1. V dropped 5 bases and J dropped 5; count of bases not matched to a gene: 2. Germline CDR1 MGHDK, CDR2 SYGVNS. The CDR3 sequence is 12 residues long. The CDR3 DNA follows: TGTGCCAGCAGTCAGGGGGGGTATGGCTACACCTTC. Translating it yields CASSQGGYGYTF.

The chain couples TRBV11-2 to TRBJ2-2; D is undetermined. The CDR3 has 15 amino acids. Deletions cut 2 bases from V and 1 base from J, with 8 bases between. The germline gives CDR1 SGHAT, CDR2 FQNNGV. The CDR3 sequence is CASSLQGRNTGELFF. The CDR3 DNA reads TGTGCCAGCAGCTTACAAGGGCGGAACACCGGGGAGCTGTTTTTT.

This clone was seen once. The chain couples TRBV2 to TRBJ2-1; 12 bases match TRBD2. The germline gives CDR1 SNHLY, CDR2 FYNNEI. The CDR3 extends over 15 amino acids. V dropped 6 bases and J dropped 6; count of bases not matched to a gene: 6. DNA of the CDR3: TGTGCCAGCAGCCAACTAGCGGGGGGCTCCAATGAGCAGTTCTTC. It yields the protein CASSQLAGGSNEQFF.

The chain employs TRBV18 and TRBJ1-1; D gene uncertain. The CDR3 contains 11 residues. CDR1 KGHSH and CDR2 LQKENI come from the germline V gene. The V gene lost 3 bases and the J gene lost 5 bases, with 4 bases spanning the gap. CDR3 sequence reads: CASSPRTEAFF. For the CDR3, the DNA is TGTGCCAGCTCACCCAGAACTGAAGCTTTCTTT.

J is TRBJ2-5 and V is TRBV5-1; 9 bases map to TRBD1. This CDR3 has 15 amino acids. V was pared by 6 bases and J by 2 bases, with 8 bases of the junction left unmatched. CDR1 and CDR2 (germline): SGHRS, YFSETQ. The CDR3 DNA is TGCGCCAGCAACCCCGGACAGGGGATTCAAGAGACCCAGTACTTC. Protein: CASNPGQGIQETQYF. The full variable domain, rest sourced from reference TRBV5-1 and TRBJ2-5, is KAGVTQTPRYLIKTRGQQVTLSCSPISGHRSVSWYQQTPGQGLQFLFEYFSETQRNKGNFPGRFSGRQFSNSRSEMNVSTLELGDSALYLCASNPGQGIQETQYFGPGTRLLVL.

The rearrangement links TRBV5-4 to TRBJ1-1; possibly TRBD1 for D (5 bases). V dropped 3 bases and J dropped 0 bases, with 12 bases sitting between them. CDR3 length: 15 amino acids. In germline, CDR1 is SGHNT, CDR2 YYREEE (reference sequence). The CDR3 bases are TGTGCCAGCAGCTACCCCGGACATCTGAACACTGAAGCTTTCTTT. Translated: CASSYPGHLNTEAFF.

J is TRBJ1-5 and V is TRBV25-1; D possibly corresponds to TRBD1 (6 bases). The CDR3 runs 14 residues. V was trimmed by 4 bases and J by 5 bases, leaving 12 bases between them. Germline assignment: CDR1 MGHDK and CDR2 SYGVNS. CDR3 protein: CASSAQGRHQPQHF. DNA of the CDR3: TGTGCCAGCAGTGCGCAGGGGAGGCATCAGCCCCAGCATTTT.

The chain joins TRBV27 to TRBJ2-3; TRBD1 matches at 9 bases. The CDR3 covers 11 residues. Germline CDR1 and CDR2: MNHEY and SMNVEV (reference sequence). The junction had 7 bases not matched to a gene; V was cut back by 10 bases and J by 11 bases. CDR3 sequence reads: CATHRGREQYF. CDR3 sequence (DNA): TGTGCCACCCACAGGGGGCGAGAGCAGTATTTT.

The chain couples TRBV18 to TRBJ1-1; no reliable D call. The CDR3 is 13 amino acids. Trimming left V 6 bases short and J 3 bases short, with 11 bases between. Germline CDR1 is KGHSH and CDR2 is LQKENI. The CDR3 here is CASSPPEDTEAFF. The CDR3 nucleotides read TGTGCCAGCTCGCCCCCGGAGGACACTGAAGCTTTCTTT.

CDR3 residues: CASSIATAYGYTF. In DNA form, the CDR3 reads TGTGCCAGTAGTATAGCGACAGCCTATGGCTACACCTTC. This chain uses TRBV19 with TRBJ1-2, with D possibly TRBD1 on 5 matching bases. This CDR3 has 13 amino acids. CDR1 is LNHDA and CDR2 is SQIVND in the germline V gene (reference sequence). V shed 1 base and J shed 4 bases, with 7 bases lying between them.

The chain employs TRBV30 and TRBJ2-2; D tentatively fits TRBD1 or TRBD2 (6 bases each). The germline gives CDR1 GTSNPN, CDR2 SVGIG (reference sequence). V dropped 5 bases and J dropped 2 bases, with 9 bases sitting between them. The CDR3 has 13 amino acids. The DNA for the CDR3 is TGTGCCTGGGGAGGGGGAAACACCGGGGAGCTGTTTTTT. Translation gives CAWGGGNTGELFF. The whole variable domain, remainder taken from reference TRBV30 and TRBJ2-2, is SQTIHQWPATLVQPVGSPLSLECTVEGTSNPNLYWYRQAAGRGLQLLFYSVGIGQISSEVPQNLSASRPQDRQFILSSKKLLLSDSGFYLCAWGGGNTGELFFGEGSRLTVL.

The chain is built from TRBV11-3 and TRBJ2-1; tentative D call: TRBD2 (5 bases). The CDR3 is made up of 16 amino acids. CDR1 SGHNT and CDR2 YENEEA come from the germline V gene. The V and J ends lost 0 bases and 6 bases respectively, with 15 bases between them. The chain's CDR3 is CASSLDRPGSANEQFF. CDR3 DNA: TGTGCCAGCAGCTTAGATCGACCGGGAAGTGCCAATGAGCAGTTCTTC. The full variable domain, with the rest looked up from reference TRBV11-3 and TRBJ2-1, is EAGVVQSPRYKIIEKKQPVAFWCNPISGHNTLYWYLQNLGQGPELLIRYENEEAVDDSQLPKDRFSAERLKGVDSTLKIQPAELGDSAVYLCASSLDRPGSANEQFFGPGTRLTVL.

This chain connects TRBV25-1 to TRBJ1-6; no reliable D call. The CDR3 loop spans 16 amino acids. The V gene lost 6 bases and the J gene lost 0 bases, with 12 bases spanning the gap. Germline lookup yields CDR1 MGHDK and CDR2 SYGVNS. The CDR3 DNA follows: TGTGCCAGCAGACAGACGGTGAGCTCCTATAATTCACCCCTCCACTTT. It translates to CASRQTVSSYNSPLHF.